This record concerns one T cell receptor beta chain sequence. Its antigen is still unknown. These data originate in a study of T cell repertoires in cytomegalovirus infection. TCRdb fed the reads into MiXCR, producing one record per CDR3 protein. The sample includes approximately 910,000 distinct CDR3 sequences, 30% to 40% of them seen just once. With V trimmed by 4 bases and J by 2 bases, 5 bases remained unmatched. The CDR3 covers 14 residues. CDR1 and CDR2 from the germline V gene are SGHVT and SQSDAQ. The source of this sequence is a human donor in good health (CMV status not recorded). Some clones in this sample may be carry-over from other donors' samples. The rearrangement links TRBV7-4 to TRBJ2-7; 7 nucleotides align to TRBD1. This material consisted of cultured CD8+ T cells from PBMCs, taken from culture after CMV antigen stimulation. In nucleotides, the CDR3 is TGTGCCAGCAGCTCGGGCGACAGGGCCTACGAGCAGTACTTC. As protein: CASSSGDRAYEQYF.